The rows below give T cell receptor beta chains drawn from one sample of a study of T cell responses to AZD1222 COVID-19 vaccine. TCRdb keeps only in-frame clones here, not all; method: immunoSEQ multiplex PCR. The sample yields about 120,000 clones, around 94% seen once. The sample here was peripheral blood, taken on day 0 of AZD1222 vaccination. The receptors come from an adult in good health. Both conserved end residues are part of each CDR3. D genes are given only for firm matches. Size is stated for part of the rows, as once, few or many counts, or as a class when the clone is expanded.

D gene	clone size	J gene	V gene	CDR3 DNA	CDR3 protein
TRBD2	.	TRBJ2-6	TRBV4-1	TGCGCCAGCAGCCACCGCGGACTAGCGGGAGATCCTGGGGCCAACGTCCTGACTTTC	CASSHRGLAGDPGANVLTF
.	.	TRBJ2-1	TRBV4-1	TGCGCCAGCAGCCCCCTGTCCCTAAGCCATGAGCAGTTCTTC	CASSPLSLSHEQFF
.	.	TRBJ2-7	TRBV2	TGTGCCAGCAGTGATCGGCGGAGCTCCTACGAGCAGTACTTC	CASSDRRSSYEQYF
.	.	TRBJ2-6	TRBV4-1	TGCGCCAGCAGCCAAGATATGGCGGCGTCTGGGGCCAACGTCCTGACTTTC	CASSQDMAASGANVLTF
.	.	TRBJ2-3	TRBV11-3	TGTGCCAGCAGCTATACTATCTTCAGCACAGATACGCAGTATTTT	CASSYTIFSTDTQYF
.	.	TRBJ2-2	TRBV5-1	TGCGCCAGCAGGGAAAACACCGGGGAGCTGTTTTTT	CASRENTGELFF
.	.	TRBJ2-4	TRBV29-1	TGCAGCGTTGAAGTAGGCCAGGGGACAAACATTCAGTACTTC	CSVEVGQGTNIQYF
.	medium-sized	TRBJ1-5	TRBV7-2	TGTGCCAGCAGCTTAGCGGGGGCGGGCAATCAGCCCCAGCATTTT	CASSLAGAGNQPQHF
.	.	TRBJ1-1	TRBV7-3	TGTGCCAGCAGCTCCAATACGAACACTGAAGCTTTCTTT	CASSSNTNTEAFF
TRBD1	few	TRBJ1-2	TRBV6-5	TGTGCCAGCAGTTACTATGGGACAGGGTACTATGGCTACACCTTC	CASSYYGTGYYGYTF
.	.	TRBJ1-4	TRBV19	TGTGCCAGTACAGGGGCCCGGAATGAAAAACTGTTTTTT	CASTGARNEKLFF
.	.	TRBJ1-1	TRBV5-5	TGTGCCAGCAGCTGGAGGCCGGACACGCGGAACACTGAAGCTTTCTTT	CASSWRPDTRNTEAFF
.	.	TRBJ1-2	TRBV7-9	TGTGCCAGCAGCCCGAGGGACTCCTATGGCTACACCTTC	CASSPRDSYGYTF
TRBD1	.	TRBJ2-2	TRBV10-2	TGCGCCACGGCTAGGGGGCCAAACACCGGGGAGCTGTTTTTT	CATARGPNTGELFF
TRBD2	.	TRBJ2-1	TRBV14	TGTGCCAGCAGTCGACTAGCGGGAGCCTACAATGAGCAGTTCTTC	CASSRLAGAYNEQFF
TRBD2	few	TRBJ2-2	TRBV27	TGTGCCAGCAGTCCCCAAAGAGCGGGGATTCTCGGGGAGCTGTTTTTT	CASSPQRAGILGELFF
TRBD2	.	TRBJ2-2	TRBV6-5	TGTGCCAGCATCGCTCTAGCGGGGTTTCCCGGGGAGCTGTTTTTT	CASIALAGFPGELFF
TRBD1	.	TRBJ1-2	TRBV25-1	TGTGCCAGCAGTCCCCAGGGGGCCTTTGGGCGCTATGGCTACACCTTC	CASSPQGAFGRYGYTF
.	.	TRBJ1-5	TRBV19	TGTGCCAGTACCCATAATCTTGACGGGGCCCAGCATTTT	CASTHNLDGAQHF
.	.	TRBJ1-2	TRBV7-9	TGTGCCAGCAGCTTAGTAGGGGGGTCCTATGGCTACACCTTC	CASSLVGGSYGYTF
.	.	TRBJ1-3	TRBV7-6	TGTGCCAGCAGCCGCGGACAGCCGAGCTCTGGAAACACCATATATTTT	CASSRGQPSSGNTIYF
.	.	TRBJ2-1	TRBV6-2/TRBV6-3	TGTGCCAGCAGTTACGACCCGGACGGAGACCGCGTCTACAATGAGCAGTTCTTC	CASSYDPDGDRVYNEQFF
.	.	TRBJ1-2	TRBV6-5	TGTGCCAGCAGTTACACCTACTCCAGGACAGACTATGGCTACACCTTC	CASSYTYSRTDYGYTF
TRBD1	.	TRBJ1-1	TRBV7-9	TGTGCCAGCAGCCGACAGGGATTGAACACTGAAGCTTTCTTT	CASSRQGLNTEAFF
TRBD2	.	TRBJ2-7	TRBV2	TGTGCCAGCAGTGAGCGGGGGGGACTATACGAGCAGTACTTC	CASSERGGLYEQYF
.	.	TRBJ2-5	TRBV5-1	TGCGCCAGCAGCTTGGTACAGCAACGGGGGACCCAGTACTTC	CASSLVQQRGTQYF
.	.	TRBJ1-1	TRBV9	TGTGCCAGCAGCGTAGGGGTGGCATTGAACACTGAAGCTTTCTTT	CASSVGVALNTEAFF
TRBD2	once	TRBJ2-1	TRBV5-4	TGTGCCAGCAGCGGGACTAGCAATGAGCAGTTCTTC	CASSGTSNEQFF
TRBD2	.	TRBJ2-3	TRBV6-1	TGTGCCAGCAGTGAACAAGGGACTAGAACAGATACGCAGTATTTT	CASSEQGTRTDTQYF
TRBD1	.	TRBJ2-7	TRBV6-5	TGTGCCATCTCAACCTCCCGGGACAGCTCCTACGAGCAGTACTTC	CAISTSRDSSYEQYF
.	once	TRBJ1-3	TRBV30	TGTGCCTGGACGGTCGGCCACACCATATATTTT	CAWTVGHTIYF
.	once	TRBJ2-5	TRBV12-3/TRBV12-4	TGTGCCAGCAGTTTTTCCCAAGAGACCCAGTACTTC	CASSFSQETQYF
TRBD2	.	TRBJ2-7	TRBV7-9	TGTGCCAGCAGCTTAGTGTTGGGCGGGGGCTACGAGCAGTACTTC	CASSLVLGGGYEQYF
.	.	TRBJ2-1	TRBV10-3	TGTGCCATCAGTGAGGCAGGGTTTAATGAGCAGTTCTTC	CAISEAGFNEQFF
.	.	TRBJ1-4	TRBV6-5	TGTGCCAGCAGACAGGGAGGGGAAAAACTGTTTTTT	CASRQGGEKLFF
TRBD1	.	TRBJ2-5	TRBV5-1	TGCGCCAGCAGCTTGTCTGCAGGGGGACAAGAGACCCAGTACTTC	CASSLSAGGQETQYF
.	once	TRBJ2-7	TRBV5-8	TGTGCCAGCACCATAGACTGGGGGCGGGAGCAGTACTTC	CASTIDWGREQYF
.	.	TRBJ2-5	TRBV11-3	TGTGCCAGCAGCTTAGGCGGAGGAAGGGAGACCCAGTACTTC	CASSLGGGRETQYF
TRBD1	.	TRBJ1-4	TRBV30	TGTGCCTGGAGAAGGACAGGGCATAATGAAAAACTGTTTTTT	CAWRRTGHNEKLFF
TRBD1	.	TRBJ2-1	TRBV3-1/TRBV3-2	TGTGCCAGCAGCCAAGTCACAGGGGTGCCCTACAATGAGCAGTTCTTC	CASSQVTGVPYNEQFF
TRBD1	.	TRBJ1-2	TRBV19	TGTGCCAGTAGTATCCCCAAGGGACAGGGGGCGGATGGCTACACCTTC	CASSIPKGQGADGYTF
TRBD2	.	TRBJ2-3	TRBV3-1/TRBV3-2	TGTGCCAGCAGCCGTGGACTAGCTTCTAGCACAGATACGCAGTATTTT	CASSRGLASSTDTQYF
.	.	TRBJ2-3	TRBV27	TGTGCCAGCAGTTTCTCAAGCACAGATACGCAGTATTTT	CASSFSSTDTQYF
.	.	TRBJ1-1	TRBV12-3/TRBV12-4	TGTGCCAGCAGTACAGGGCTCAACACTGAAGCTTTCTTT	CASSTGLNTEAFF
.	.	TRBJ1-6	TRBV4-1	TGCGCCAGCAGCCAACCCACCGGCAGTCTGAGAAATTCACCCCTCCACTTT	CASSQPTGSLRNSPLHF
.	.	TRBJ2-5	TRBV6-6	TGTGCCAGCATCCCACCTGGGGGGGCGGCCCAAGAGACCCAGTACTTC	CASIPPGGAAQETQYF